These 18 T cell receptor beta chains were sequenced from one sample in a study of blood T cell repertoires in COVID-19. The method was immunoSEQ multiplex PCR; TCRdb's version includes in-frame clones alone and lacks a portion of them. The table shows roughly 280,000 clones, with approximately 82% occurring only once. The sequenced sample consisted of peripheral blood. The source is a man between 60 and 75 years old who had recovered from COVID-19.

This clone has more than one count but fewer than ten. The chain joins TRBV28 to TRBJ1-2; no definite D call. Deletions cut 6 bases from V and 4 bases from J, with 15 bases between. CDR1 is MDHEN and CDR2 is SYDVKM in the germline V gene. The CDR3 is 14 residues long. DNA of the CDR3: TGTGCCAGCAGCCCGACGGTGACAAGCTATGGCTACACCTTC. It is translated as CASSPTVTSYGYTF.

The V call is TRBV6-2 or TRBV6-3, the J call TRBJ2-3, with D perhaps TRBD2 (6 bases). V lost 5 bases and J lost 9, with 27 bases in between. The CDR3 runs to 17 residues. Germline V gives CDR1 MNHEY, CDR2 SVGEGT. The CDR3 DNA reads as TGTGCCAGCAGTCACCCTGTTGAGCGGGTGGGGCGGGACACGCAGTATTTT. Translated, it gives CASSHPVERVGRDTQYF.

This clone showed up just a few times. The V and J genes are TRBV21-1 and TRBJ1-6; the DNA was not compared with TRBD1, the D call given in the table. TRBV21-1 is a listed pseudogene. This CDR3 is built from 18 residues. The CDR3 bases are TGTGCCAGCAGCGAGACCGGACAGGGAGGGTCCTATAATTCACCCCTCCACTTT. This sequence encodes CASSETGQGGSYNSPLHF.

V and J are TRBV6-5 and TRBJ2-7, with no clear D. V was shortened by 0 bases and J by 6 bases, with 9 bases between the two germline ends. The CDR3 runs 13 residues. Germline CDR1 is MNHEY and CDR2 is SVGAGI. DNA of the CDR3: TGTGCCAGCAGTTACTCGTCTTTCTCCGAGCAGTACTTC. Protein sequence: CASSYSSFSEQYF.

V usage is TRBV6-5 and J usage is TRBJ2-3, with D possibly being TRBD1 (5 bases). The CDR3 loop spans 11 amino acids. Trimming took 2 bases from V and 8 from J, leaving 5 bases between them. Germline values: CDR1 MNHEY, CDR2 SVGAGI. CDR3 in DNA: TGTGCCAGCAGTTACCAGGGTACGCAGTATTTT. It translates to CASSYQGTQYF.

This clone was counted many times. The rearrangement uses TRBV6-5 and TRBJ2-7; TRBD1 matches 7 bases. This CDR3 contains 12 residues. Germline CDR1 is MNHEY and CDR2 is SVGAGI. V lost 6 bases to trimming and J lost 4 bases; unmatched junction nucleotides: 3. CDR3 sequence reads: CASRTGKYEQYF. The CDR3 DNA is TGTGCCAGCAGGACAGGGAAGTACGAGCAGTACTTC.

The gene calls are TRBV19 and TRBJ2-2; 8 nucleotides align to TRBD1. Germline loops: CDR1 LNHDA, CDR2 SQIVND (reference sequence). This CDR3 spans 15 amino acids. Unmatched junction bases numbered 11, after V lost 6 bases and J lost 8 bases. CDR3 coding DNA: TGTGCCAGTAGGACCGGACAGGGCCGGGTAGGGGAGCTGTTTTTT. It specifies CASRTGQGRVGELFF. The complete variable domain, with remaining parts taken from reference TRBV19 and TRBJ2-2, reads DGGITQSPKYLFRKEGQNVTLSCEQNLNHDAMYWYRQDPGQGLRLIYYSQIVNDFQKGDIAEGYSVSREKKESFPLTVTSAQKNPTAFYLCASRTGQGRVGELFFGEGSRLTVL.

CDR3 DNA: TGTGCCTGGAGTCCCCGGGGTACCAGGAATGAGCAGTTCTTC. It encodes CAWSPRGTRNEQFF. This chain uses TRBV30 with TRBJ2-1; the D gene is possibly TRBD2 (5 bases). The CDR3 totals 14 residues. Germline values: CDR1 GTSNPN, CDR2 SVGIG (reference sequence). Trimming took 2 bases from V and 7 from J, leaving 15 bases between them.

This clone came up once. This chain links TRBV5-1 with TRBJ2-1; D might be TRBD2 (5 bases). The ends were cut back, 0 bases at V and 9 bases at J, with 13 bases in the middle. CDR3 length: 14 amino acids. Germline V gene data show CDR1 as SGHRS and CDR2 as YFSETQ. The CDR3 loop reads CASSLVTAAGEQFF. In DNA, the CDR3 is TGCGCCAGCAGCTTGGTTACTGCCGCGGGTGAGCAGTTCTTC.

The V gene is TRBV5-1, the J gene TRBJ1-2; a possible D gene is TRBD1 (6 bases). Germline values: CDR1 SGHRS, CDR2 YFSETQ. V lost 4 bases and J 0 bases, leaving 10 bases between the germline ends. CDR3 size: 14 residues. The CDR3 loop reads CASSVQGSNYGYTF. The CDR3 coding sequence is TGCGCCAGCAGCGTACAGGGTTCTAACTATGGCTACACCTTC.

V is TRBV6-5 and J is TRBJ2-3; D unclear. Trimming pared 0 bases from V and 1 base from J, leaving 8 bases between. This CDR3 comprises 15 residues. Germline lookup yields CDR1 MNHEY and CDR2 SVGAGI. The CDR3 DNA follows: TGTGCCAGCAGTTACTCACAGTTAGGCACAGATACGCAGTATTTT. Its protein product is CASSYSQLGTDTQYF.

This sequence joins TRBV19 and TRBJ1-5; 8 bases are a match to TRBD1. Looked up from germline, CDR1 is LNHDA and CDR2 is SQIVND (reference sequence). This CDR3 comprises 15 residues. With V trimmed by 2 bases and J by 7 bases, 7 bases remained unmatched. The CDR3 is CASSISQGGIQPQHF. In nucleotides, the CDR3 is TGTGCCAGTAGTATATCACAGGGGGGAATACAGCCCCAGCATTTT.

Remarks on this clone: The same CDR3 is also encoded by other DNA sequences in this sample. J is TRBJ2-7 and V is TRBV29-1; 11 nucleotides match TRBD1. This CDR3 contains 14 residues. Germline V lookup: CDR1 SQVTM, CDR2 ANQGSEA. V lost 4 bases to trimming and J lost 3 bases; unmatched junction nucleotides: 5. CDR3 in amino acids: CSVASGTGGYEQYF. In DNA, the CDR3 is TGCAGCGTTGCTAGCGGGACAGGGGGCTACGAGCAGTACTTC.

This clone was seen more than once but under ten times. V is TRBV6-5 and J is TRBJ2-2, with 9 bases identical to TRBD1. V shed 7 bases, J shed 1 base, and the junction held 4 bases outside the gene matches. The CDR3 consists of 15 residues. The germline CDR1 and CDR2 sequences are MNHEY and SVGAGI. This chain's CDR3 is CASTKDRGNTGELFF. The CDR3 DNA follows: TGTGCCAGCACTAAGGACAGGGGGAACACCGGGGAGCTGTTTTTT.

In its sample, this clone was seen a few times. The chain recombines TRBV6-2 or TRBV6-3 with TRBJ1-5; 8 nucleotides agree with TRBD1. The CDR3 runs to 18 residues. From germline, CDR1 is MNHEY and CDR2 SVGEGT. The ends lost 2 bases at V and 0 bases at J; junction bases unmatched: 9. The CDR3 is CASSYGQGQAYSNQPQHF. The CDR3 DNA is TGTGCCAGCAGTTACGGACAGGGTCAAGCGTATAGCAATCAGCCCCAGCATTTT.

This chain connects TRBV15 to TRBJ2-2, with TRBD1 matching over 9 bases. Losses at the gene ends were 1 base for V and 2 bases for J; bases not matched to a gene: 8. Germline lookup yields CDR1 LNHNV and CDR2 YYDKDF (reference sequence). CDR3 length equals 18 residues. The CDR3 DNA follows: TGTGCCACCAGCAGAGCGGGGGACAGGGTAACTAACACCGGGGAGCTGTTTTTT. This translates into CATSRAGDRVTNTGELFF.

This rearrangement joins TRBV6-5 to TRBJ2-1, with D tentatively TRBD1 (5 bases). Germline loops: CDR1 MNHEY, CDR2 SVGAGI. The CDR3 is 15 amino acids. Trimming removed 6 bases from V and 4 bases from J, with 16 bases in between. CDR3: CASSPTRKGYNEQFF. The CDR3 region has the DNA TGTGCCAGCAGCCCAACTCGGAAGGGGTACAATGAGCAGTTCTTC.

This clone appeared a single time. The chain uses TRBV28 and TRBJ1-1, with D perhaps matching TRBD1 (6 bases). V was trimmed by 9 bases and J by 1 base, leaving 15 bases between them. There are 14 residues in the CDR3. Per the germline V gene, CDR1 is MDHEN and CDR2 is SYDVKM. The CDR3: CASRVTGSNTEAFF. The CDR3 bases are TGTGCCAGTAGGGTAACAGGGTCGAACACTGAAGCTTTCTTT.